This record looks at one T cell receptor beta chain sequence and its context. This clone was recorded only once. Its antigen remains undetermined. No clone much larger than this one lies a single base away; base qualities are absent. Collaborating institutions collected whole blood in K2EDTA tubes following their own protocols. For TCRbeta analysis, collaborator samples were shipped as frozen whole blood, as isolated PBMCs, or as DNA extracted from either sample type. This specimen comes from a study of blood T cell repertoires in COVID-19 (TCRdb year 2020). Regarding the complete study: Samples covering the acute and convalescent phases of COVID-19 were provided by collaborators in the United States, Italy and Spain. The prospective study material was composed of cDNA or gDNA derived from T cells, B-cell-depleted T cells, or PBMCs. Subjects who had been exposed to COVID-19, were actively infected with it, or had recovered from it provided the deeply sampled blood TCRbeta repertoires that made up the dataset. The repertoires were released in a freely available public database meant as a resource for research on the immune response to SARS-CoV-2. The samples were drawn from the first 160 participants of the ongoing ImmuneRACE study and from under 1,500 subjects provided by 6 global collaborators. A de-identified subject ID, COVID-19 status, age in years and sex were almost always included in the sample metadata. HLA class I and class II types, where available, came from metadata supplied by the sample provider rather than from assay-based typing.

Broader findings and caveats from the paper: The quantity of clinical and demographic metadata differed by source and by participant and was supplied without curation.

TCRbeta CDR3 regions were amplified from genomic DNA using the immunoSEQ Assay, a bias-controlled multiplex PCR. From the authors' description of their analysis: The number of nucleated cells in each sample was estimated from the amplification of reference gene primers within the assay. To quantify the absolute abundance of each unique TCRbeta CDR3 rearrangement, sequence reads were collapsed and filtered. For each sample, productive Simpson clonality was calculated as the square root of Simpson's diversity index across productive rearrangements. TCRdb re-hosts the immuneACCESS table, in-frame sequences only. Its copies lack some clones; in the studies checked, an unresolved V gene accounts for under half of them, and the cause for the rest is not known. The DNA gave D and trimming, while V, J and clone size come from that table. This sample gives 110,000 to 150,000 clones in total; around three quarters of them show up just once. The top ten hold around 14% of the sample.

Sequenced material: peripheral blood. The source is an older man with acute or convalescent COVID-19.

Read as DNA, the sequence is TGTGCCAGCACTACAGGGGGCTTGGGAGGCTACACCTTC. Translated, it reads CASTTGGLGGYTF. This sequence uses TRBV7-9 and TRBJ1-2, and 9 junction bases match TRBD1. As encoded in the germline V gene (reference sequence), CDR1 is SEHNR while CDR2 is FQNEAQ. Reading from cysteine to phenylalanine, the CDR3 counts 13 amino acids. CDR3 DNA only is kept here, 39 bases in frame from base 1. Germline trimming: 7 bases from V, 8 bases from J; junction bases outside gene matches: 8.